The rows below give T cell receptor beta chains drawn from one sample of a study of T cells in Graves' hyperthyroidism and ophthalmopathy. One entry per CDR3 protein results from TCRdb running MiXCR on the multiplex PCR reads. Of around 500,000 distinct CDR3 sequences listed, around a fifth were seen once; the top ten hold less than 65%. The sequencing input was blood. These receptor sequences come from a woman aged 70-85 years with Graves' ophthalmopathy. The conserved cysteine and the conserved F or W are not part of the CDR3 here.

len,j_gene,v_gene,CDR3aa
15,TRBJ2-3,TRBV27,ASSLNRPERDPDTQY
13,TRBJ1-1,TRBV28,ASRPDRGPGTEAF
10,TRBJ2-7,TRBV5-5,ASSSELYEQY
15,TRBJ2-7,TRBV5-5,ASSLGSLGPSSYEQY
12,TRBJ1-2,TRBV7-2,ASSPRGRHYGYT
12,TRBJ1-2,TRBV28,ASSSGQGGYGYT
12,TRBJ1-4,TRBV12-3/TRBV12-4,ASSLGDGYEKLF
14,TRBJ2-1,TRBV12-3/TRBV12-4,ASSPIAVSSYNEQF
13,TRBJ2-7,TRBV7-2,ASSGPGLAAGEQY
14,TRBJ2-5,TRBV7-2,ASSLAWLAGGETQY
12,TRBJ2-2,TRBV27,ASSFGGHTGELF
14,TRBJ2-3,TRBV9,ASSVEGGTSTDTQY
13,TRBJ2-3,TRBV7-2,ASSPRIIRTDTQY
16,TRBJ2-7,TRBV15,ATSRDGTSGTRGDEQY
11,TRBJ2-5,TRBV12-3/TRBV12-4,ASSPGGAQTQY
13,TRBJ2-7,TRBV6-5,ASSYSTQGGYEQY
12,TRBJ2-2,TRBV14,ASSPRVVTGELF
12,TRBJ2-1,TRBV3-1,ASSQDSGYNEQF
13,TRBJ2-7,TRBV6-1,ASRTGTGNFYEQY
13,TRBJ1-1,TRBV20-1,SASPQQAPNTEAF
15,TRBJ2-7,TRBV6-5,ASSYDWGRTISYEQY
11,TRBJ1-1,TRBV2,ASIPQGAGEAF
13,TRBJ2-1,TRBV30,AWSGVASSYNEQF
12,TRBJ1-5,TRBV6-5,ASSYRDRDQPQH
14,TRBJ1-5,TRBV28,ASSPLGGGSNQPQH
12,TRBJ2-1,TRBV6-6,ASSYGAGIGEQF
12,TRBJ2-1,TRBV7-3,ASGASGQYNEQF
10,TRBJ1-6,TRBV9,ASSAGGAPLH
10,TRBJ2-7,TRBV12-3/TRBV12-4,ASSSVKGEQY